This T cell receptor beta chain was observed in a study of blood T cells in healthy people across ages. Findings and limits, study-wide: Older age went with lower TCR beta diversity per million T cells, in a roughly linear way. It was found that TCR beta diversity correlated strongly with the percentage of naive T cells.

In this sample, this clonotype turned up a few times. Its antigen is currently unknown. Roughly 10 milliliters was the volume of peripheral blood drawn from each donor. Per-sample yields of isolated PBMCs were at least 6.5 million. V dropped 5 bases and J dropped 11 bases, with 19 bases sitting between them. This CDR3 has 13 amino acids. CDR1 and CDR2 from the germline V gene are SGHKS and YYEKEE (reference sequence). The use of a sample-barcoded 5' primer and a J-beta primer mix characterized a second PCR of 7 to 11 cycles. TCRdb re-called the 5' RACE reads with MiXCR, one entry per CDR3 protein. The table lists approximately 700,000 distinct CDR3 sequences, approximately 30% of them singletons, with 15% to 19% in the top ten.

The sequenced sample was blood. This sequence originates from a woman older than 75 in good health. This chain connects TRBV5-5 to TRBJ2-5; D not resolved. The DNA of the CDR3 is TGTGCCAGCAGTCGGCAGACCGTCAATGAGCAGTACTTC. Its translation is CASSRQTVNEQYF.